One sample yielded the 9 T cell receptor beta chains listed below, sequenced in a study of T cell responses to AZD1222 COVID-19 vaccine. Assay used: immunoSEQ multiplex PCR; TCRdb lists only in-frame clones, some missing. The table shows some 120,000 clones, with about 90% occurring only once. The sequencing here drew on peripheral blood, taken on day 0 of AZD1222 vaccination. The receptor source for this set is an adult in good health.

V and J are TRBV28 and TRBJ1-2; D is undetermined. The germline V gene encodes CDR1 MDHEN and CDR2 SYDVKM. CDR3 length: 13 amino acids. V lost 2 bases, J lost 4 bases, and 8 bases lay in between. The CDR3 sequence: CASSLSQSYGYTF. The CDR3 nucleotides read TGTGCCAGCAGTTTAAGTCAGTCCTATGGCTACACCTTC.

The V and J genes are TRBV12-3 or TRBV12-4 and TRBJ1-6; D not resolved. The CDR3 contains 13 residues. V was cut by 6 bases and J by 5 bases, with 8 bases left in between. CDR3 protein: CASSREDNSPLHF. The CDR3 DNA follows: TGTGCCAGCAGCCGGGAGGATAATTCACCCCTCCACTTT.

The chain joins TRBV7-9 to TRBJ1-6; 9 bases are a match to TRBD1. This CDR3 comprises 20 residues. With 7 bases clipped from V and 0 bases from J, the junction kept 16 bases outside the gene matches. Germline CDR1 and CDR2: SEHNR and FQNEAQ (reference sequence). The CDR3: CASTFWGTGTSSSYNSPLHF. DNA of the CDR3: TGTGCCAGCACCTTTTGGGGGACAGGGACCTCCAGCTCCTATAATTCACCCCTCCACTTT. Variable domain in full (rest from reference TRBV7-9 and TRBJ1-6): DTGVSQNPRHKITKRGQNVTFRCDPISEHNRLYWYRQTLGQGPEFLTYFQNEAQLEKSRLLSDRFSAERPKGSFSTLEIQRTEQGDSAMYLCASTFWGTGTSSSYNSPLHFGNGTRLTVT.

This clone was picked up one time. The chain links TRBV5-1 to TRBJ2-7, with no clear D. The V end was cut by 1 base, the J end by 3 bases, with 5 bases between. The germline gives CDR1 SGHRS, CDR2 YFSETQ. The CDR3 has 12 residues. The CDR3 region is CASSLNNYEQYF. The CDR3 region has the DNA TGCGCCAGCAGCTTGAACAACTACGAGCAGTACTTC.

V usage is TRBV12-3 or TRBV12-4 and J usage is TRBJ2-1; perhaps TRBD1 as D (6 bases). This CDR3 is built from 12 residues. The V end lost 5 bases, the J end lost 9 bases, and 11 bases lay between the germline ends. The CDR3 DNA reads TGTGCCAGCAGTCCCGGACAGTTTGAGCAGTTCTTC. This translates into CASSPGQFEQFF.

This chain links TRBV4-2 with TRBJ1-1; D ambiguous. Looked up from germline, CDR1 is LGHNA and CDR2 is YNFKEQ. The CDR3 spans 14 residues. Trimming cost V 1 base and J 0 bases, with 6 bases left between them. The CDR3 nucleotides read TGTGCCAGCAGCCAAGGGGCGATGAACACTGAAGCTTTCTTT. Translated: CASSQGAMNTEAFF.

This clone appeared once. The chain couples TRBV28 to TRBJ2-3, with 7 nucleotides matching TRBD2. Germline CDR1 is MDHEN and CDR2 is SYDVKM. CDR3 size: 16 residues. V shed 3 bases, J shed 2 bases, and the junction held 8 bases outside the gene matches. In nucleotides, the CDR3 is TGTGCCAGCAGTTTCGGAGGCAGCGGGGCCACAGATACGCAGTATTTT. Protein sequence: CASSFGGSGATDTQYF.

The V gene is TRBV19, the J gene TRBJ1-4; D ambiguous. The CDR3 loop spans 15 amino acids. Germline V gives CDR1 LNHDA, CDR2 SQIVND (reference sequence). The V and J ends lost 4 bases and 0 bases respectively, with 9 bases between them. CDR3 bases: TGTGCCAGTAGTAACAGAGCTGCAACTAATGAAAAACTGTTTTTT. It encodes CASSNRAATNEKLFF.

The CDR3 reads CATSGGGTSENTGELFF. CDR3 coding DNA: TGTGCCACCAGTGGGGGAGGGACTAGCGAAAACACCGGGGAGCTGTTTTTT. This chain connects TRBV24-1 to TRBJ2-2; 10 bases align to TRBD2. Trimming took 5 bases from V and 2 from J; bases not matched to a gene: 7. The CDR3 spans 17 residues. Germline loops: CDR1 KGHDR, CDR2 SFDVKD.